The T cell receptor beta chain described here comes from a study of cytomegalovirus exposure and HLA in healthy donors. Germline trimming cut 4 bases from V and 6 bases from J; bases unmatched to any gene: 8. From germline, CDR1 is SGHVS and CDR2 FQNEAQ. The CDR3 spans 17 residues. Of note for this clone: Its antigen is unidentified.

Study-wide points: Later analysis suggested links between common viral pathogens and several top significant clusters.

13 Jbeta primers and 60 Vbeta primers were used for the PCR. Sequencing used immunoSEQ multiplex PCR; TCRdb keeps in-frame clones, though not all of them. The sample lists over 150,000 clones, roughly 70% occurring once. Though nominally healthy at sampling, donors likely had unrecorded immune exposures. Sequencing was carried out using PBMCs. V usage is TRBV7-8 and J usage is TRBJ2-2, with 13 bases identical to TRBD2. This TCR came from a male donor in good health and CMV-seronegative. The CDR3 DNA sequence: TGTGCCAGCAGCTCTCCAGGACTAGCGGGAGACCCCGGGGAGCTGTTTTTT. This codes for CASSSPGLAGDPGELFF.